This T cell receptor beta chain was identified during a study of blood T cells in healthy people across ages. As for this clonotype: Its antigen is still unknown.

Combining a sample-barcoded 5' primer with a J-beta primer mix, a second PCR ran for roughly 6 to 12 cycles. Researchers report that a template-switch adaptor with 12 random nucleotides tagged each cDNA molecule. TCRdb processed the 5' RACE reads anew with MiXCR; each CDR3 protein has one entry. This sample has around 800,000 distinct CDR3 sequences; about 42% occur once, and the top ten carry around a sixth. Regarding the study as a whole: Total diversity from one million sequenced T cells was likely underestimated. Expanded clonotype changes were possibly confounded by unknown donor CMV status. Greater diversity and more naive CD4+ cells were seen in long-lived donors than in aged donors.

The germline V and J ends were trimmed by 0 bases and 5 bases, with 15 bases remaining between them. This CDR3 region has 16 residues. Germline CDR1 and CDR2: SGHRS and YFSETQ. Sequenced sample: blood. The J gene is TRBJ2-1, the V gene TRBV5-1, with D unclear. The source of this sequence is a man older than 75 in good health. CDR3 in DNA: TGCGCCAGCAGCTTGGGAATAGCCGACCTCGACAATGAGCAGTTCTTC. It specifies CASSLGIADLDNEQFF.